This T cell receptor beta chain derives from a study of lymphopenia after photon versus proton radiotherapy. The method was immunoSEQ multiplex PCR; TCRdb's version includes in-frame clones alone and lacks a portion of them. The table lists some 20,000 clones, just under 85% of them singletons. Overall study results and limits: Post-nadir diversity loss with photons came from oligoclonal expansion, particularly CD8+ Temra cells. Under photons, naive T cells and diversity fell while effector/memory populations rose. Post-nadir TCR diversity decline inversely tracked overall survival among those who died. Better survival with proton therapy was suggested as possible, not demonstrated.

As to this clone: Its matching antigen is unknown.

The CDR3 is made up of 13 amino acids. Per the germline V gene, CDR1 is MNHEY and CDR2 is SMNVEV (reference sequence). V was trimmed by 0 bases and J by 0 bases, leaving 3 bases between them. The rearrangement joins TRBV27 to TRBJ2-7; D is uncertain. This TCR derives from a woman in her fifties or sixties with pancreatic cancer. This specimen consisted of peripheral blood, obtained from a patient treated with photon-based radiotherapy. CDR3 DNA sequence: TGTGCCAGCAGTTTATCCGGCTCCTACGAGCAGTACTTC. It translates to CASSLSGSYEQYF.